Presented here are 13 T cell receptor beta chains from one specimen sequenced in a study of cytomegalovirus exposure and HLA in healthy donors. PCR amplification relied on 60 Vbeta primers (plus 13 Jbeta primers). Only in-frame clones appear in the TCRdb table, and some are missing; sequencing was by immunoSEQ multiplex PCR. The sample lists some 150,000 clones; almost 85% were seen once. Sequences were obtained from PBMCs. The receptors stem from a man aged 25-45 years in good health and CMV-seropositive.

V gene TRBV6-5 combines with J gene TRBJ2-3; 9 bases match TRBD2. The J segment lost 6 bases and the V segment lost 0 bases, leaving 4 bases of the junction unmatched. This CDR3 comprises 15 residues. Germline values: CDR1 MNHEY, CDR2 SVGAGI. The CDR3 here is CASSYSRGGADTQYF. The CDR3 region has the DNA TGTGCCAGCAGTTACTCGCGGGGGGGCGCGGATACGCAGTATTTT.

About this clone itself: One end of the junction fails to match germline, which may point to a read error. This chain links TRBV2 with TRBJ2-4, with 12 bases lining up with TRBD2. The CDR3 extends over 14 amino acids. Germline V gene data show CDR1 as SNHLY and CDR2 as FYNNEI. CDR3 protein: CASSPLLAGGRKDF. CDR3 sequence (DNA): TGTGCCAGCAGTCCACTGCTAGCGGGGGGGAGAAAGGACTTC.

The gene calls are TRBV6-1 and TRBJ2-7; TRBD2 matches at 7 bases. The CDR3 has 15 residues. After removal of 1 base from V and 0 bases from J, the junction contained 3 bases not matched to a gene. Germline V gives CDR1 MNHNS, CDR2 SASEGT. CDR3 in DNA: TGTGCCAGCAGTGAAGGCCTAGCGGTCTCCTACGAGCAGTACTTC. It codes for CASSEGLAVSYEQYF.

In this sample, this clone turned up a few times. This chain connects TRBV5-4 to TRBJ1-4; TRBD1 is a possible D gene (6 bases). Trimming removed 2 bases at V and 7 bases at J, with 15 bases between. This CDR3 is 15 amino acids long. Germline CDR1 and CDR2: SGHNT and YYREEE (reference sequence). CDR3 coding DNA: TGTGCCAGCAGCTTTGGGGGCAGGGAGGGTGAAAAACTGTTTTTT. The encoded protein is CASSFGGREGEKLFF.

This chain joins TRBV7-9 and TRBJ2-1, with D unresolved. Germline V gene sequence: CDR1 SEHNR, CDR2 FQNEAQ (reference sequence). The ends were cut back, 2 bases at V and 8 bases at J, with 7 bases in the middle. The CDR3 loop spans 12 amino acids. CDR3 sequence reads: CASSLKLHEQFF. The CDR3 bases are TGTGCCAGCAGCTTAAAACTTCATGAGCAGTTCTTC.

The V and J genes are TRBV5-4 and TRBJ1-4, with 9 bases lining up with TRBD1. The CDR3 extends over 16 amino acids. The germline gives CDR1 SGHNT, CDR2 YYREEE (reference sequence). The V gene end was trimmed by 4 bases and the J gene end by 6 bases; junction bases not matched to a gene: 10. DNA of the CDR3: TGTGCCAGCAGCAGCATCACCGGGACAGGGTATGAAAAACTGTTTTTT. It translates to CASSSITGTGYEKLFF.

Worth noting for this clone: A much more abundant neighbour one base away suggests this may be a read error. V usage is TRBV4-2 and J usage is TRBJ2-3; tentative D call: TRBD2 (6 bases). The CDR3 has 14 amino acids. Germline assignment: CDR1 LGHNA and CDR2 YNFKEQ. Deletions cut 4 bases from V and 1 base from J, with 9 bases between. For the CDR3, the DNA is TGTGCCAGCAGCCGGGGGGAAGGCACAGATACGCAGTATTTT. Translated, it gives CASSRGEGTDTQYF.

Only a few counts were recorded for this clone. The chain is built from TRBV5-4 and TRBJ1-2; D remains ambiguous. CDR1 and CDR2 (germline): SGHNT, YYREEE (reference sequence). This CDR3 spans 15 amino acids. Deletions cut 5 bases from V and 5 bases from J, with 19 bases between. The CDR3 loop reads CASSRPGSPAYGYTF. For the CDR3, the DNA is TGTGCCAGCAGTCGCCCGGGGTCTCCTGCTTATGGCTACACCTTC.

The chain couples TRBV30 to TRBJ2-3; a possible D gene is TRBD2 (6 bases). The CDR3 consists of 14 residues. Trimming stripped 4 bases from V and 4 bases from J, with 15 bases between. Germline V gives CDR1 GTSNPN, CDR2 SVGIG (reference sequence). CDR3 bases: TGTGCCTGGATGGCGGGAAACGCGGCAGATACGCAGTATTTT. Translated: CAWMAGNAADTQYF.

The chain employs TRBV1 and TRBJ1-5; TRBD1 was called by the table and not checked on the DNA. TRBV1 is a documented pseudogene. This CDR3 is 16 amino acids long. CDR3 nucleotide sequence: TGCACCAGCAGCCAGGGGCCCTTTTCAGAAGGGCAGCCCCAGCATTTT. Translated, it gives CTSSQGPFSEGQPQHF.

This rearrangement joins TRBV11-2 to TRBJ1-2; unclear D gene. This CDR3 has 13 amino acids. V was cut by 5 bases and J by 3 bases, with 10 bases left in between. The V gene's germline CDR1 is SGHAT and CDR2 FQNNGV. The CDR3 protein is CASSLRRDYGYTF. In DNA, the CDR3 is TGTGCCAGCAGCCTCAGGAGGGACTATGGCTACACCTTC. Looking up the rest from reference TRBV11-2 and TRBJ1-2 gives the full variable domain: EAGVAQSPRYKIIEKRQSVAFWCNPISGHATLYWYQQILGQGPKLLIQFQNNGVVDDSQLPKDRFSAERLKGVDSTLKIQPAKLEDSAVYLCASSLRRDYGYTFGSGTRLTVV.

V and J are TRBV11-2 and TRBJ1-1, with no clear D. V shed 5 bases and J shed 4 bases, with 14 bases lying between them. In germline, CDR1 is SGHAT, CDR2 FQNNGV. The length of the CDR3 is 14 residues. The CDR3 DNA sequence: TGTGCCAGCAGCGAAACAAGGAGTGGCACTGAAGCTTTCTTT. It translates to CASSETRSGTEAFF.

V is TRBV28 and J is TRBJ1-2, with TRBD1 matching 8 bases. Trimming at V came to 5 bases and at J to 7 bases, leaving 9 bases not matched to a gene. The CDR3 is made up of 14 amino acids. CDR1 and CDR2 (germline): MDHEN, SYDVKM. CDR3 amino acids: CASSGGQGEVGYTF. CDR3 DNA: TGTGCCAGCAGTGGCGGACAGGGTGAAGTTGGCTACACCTTC.